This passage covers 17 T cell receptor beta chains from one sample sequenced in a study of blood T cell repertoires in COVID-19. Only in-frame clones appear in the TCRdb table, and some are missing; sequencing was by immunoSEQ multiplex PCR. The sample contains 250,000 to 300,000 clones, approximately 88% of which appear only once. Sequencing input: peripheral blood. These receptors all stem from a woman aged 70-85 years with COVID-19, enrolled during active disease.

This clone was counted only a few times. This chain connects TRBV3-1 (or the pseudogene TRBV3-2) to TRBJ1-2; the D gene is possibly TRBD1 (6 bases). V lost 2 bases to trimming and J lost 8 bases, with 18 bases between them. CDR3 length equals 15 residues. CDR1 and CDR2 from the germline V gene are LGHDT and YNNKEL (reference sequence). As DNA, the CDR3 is TGTGCCAGCAGCCAACTCAGGACAGCCTACCGAGGCTACACCTTC. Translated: CASSQLRTAYRGYTF.

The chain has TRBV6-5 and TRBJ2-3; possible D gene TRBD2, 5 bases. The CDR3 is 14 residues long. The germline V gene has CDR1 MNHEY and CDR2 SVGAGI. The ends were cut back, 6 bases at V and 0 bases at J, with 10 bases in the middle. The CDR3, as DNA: TGTGCCAGCAGGCCCGGGATTAGCACAGATACGCAGTATTTT. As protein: CASRPGISTDTQYF.

CDR3 sequence: CASSPGTGYGYTF. The CDR3 DNA reads TGTGCCAGCAGTCCCGGGACAGGGTATGGCTACACCTTC. The chain joins TRBV11-3 to TRBJ1-2, with 9 bases that match TRBD1. Germline V gene sequence: CDR1 SGHNT, CDR2 YENEEA. The CDR3 totals 13 residues. Trimming removed 6 bases from V and 5 bases from J; junction bases left unmatched: 4.

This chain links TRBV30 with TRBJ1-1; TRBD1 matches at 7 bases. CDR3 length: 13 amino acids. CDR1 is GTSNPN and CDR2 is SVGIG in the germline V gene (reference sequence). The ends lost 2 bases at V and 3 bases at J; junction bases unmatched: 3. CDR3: CAWSTQGDTEAFF. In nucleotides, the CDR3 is TGTGCCTGGAGTACTCAGGGGGACACTGAAGCTTTCTTT.

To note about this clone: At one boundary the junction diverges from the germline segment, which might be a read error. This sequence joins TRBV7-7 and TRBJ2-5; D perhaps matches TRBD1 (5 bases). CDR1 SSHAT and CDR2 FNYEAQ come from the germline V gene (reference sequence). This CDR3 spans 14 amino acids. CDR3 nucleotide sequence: TGTGCTAGCAGCATGGGCCCGTCAGGGGAGACCCAGTACTTC. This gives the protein CASSMGPSGETQYF.

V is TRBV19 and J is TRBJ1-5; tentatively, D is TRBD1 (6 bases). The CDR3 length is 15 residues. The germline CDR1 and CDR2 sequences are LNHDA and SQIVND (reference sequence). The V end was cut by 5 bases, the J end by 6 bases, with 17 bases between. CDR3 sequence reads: CASSSSGGGIQPQHF. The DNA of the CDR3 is TGTGCCAGTAGTTCCTCGGGGGGCGGAATTCAGCCCCAGCATTTT.

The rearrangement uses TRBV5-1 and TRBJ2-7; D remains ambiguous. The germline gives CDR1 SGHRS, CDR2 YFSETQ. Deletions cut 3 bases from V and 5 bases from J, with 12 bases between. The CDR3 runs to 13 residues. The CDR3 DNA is TGCGCCAGCAGCTCTACTCCTCTGAACGAGCAGTACTTC. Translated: CASSSTPLNEQYF.

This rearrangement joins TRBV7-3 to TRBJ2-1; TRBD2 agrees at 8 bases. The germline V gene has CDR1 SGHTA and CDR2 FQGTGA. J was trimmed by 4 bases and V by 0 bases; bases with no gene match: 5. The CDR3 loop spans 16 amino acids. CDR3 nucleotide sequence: TGTGCCAGCAGCTTAACAGCTAGCGGGTTATACAATGAGCAGTTCTTC. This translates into CASSLTASGLYNEQFF.

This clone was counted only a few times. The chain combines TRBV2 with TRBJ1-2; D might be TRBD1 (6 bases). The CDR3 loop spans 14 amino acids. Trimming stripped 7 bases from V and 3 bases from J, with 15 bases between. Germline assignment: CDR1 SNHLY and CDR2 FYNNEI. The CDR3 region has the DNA TGTGCCAGCACACAGGGCCCACTCGACTATGGCTACACCTTC. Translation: CASTQGPLDYGYTF.

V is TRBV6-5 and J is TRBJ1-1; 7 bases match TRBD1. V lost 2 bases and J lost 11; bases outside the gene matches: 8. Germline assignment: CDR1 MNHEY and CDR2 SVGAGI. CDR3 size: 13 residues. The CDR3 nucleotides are TGTGCCAGCAGTTACCTAGGACAGGCCGGCGCTTTCTTT. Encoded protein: CASSYLGQAGAFF.

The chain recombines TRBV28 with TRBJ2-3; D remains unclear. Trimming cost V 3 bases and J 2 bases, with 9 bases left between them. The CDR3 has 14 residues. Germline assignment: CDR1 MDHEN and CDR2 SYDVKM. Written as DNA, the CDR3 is TGTGCCAGCAGTTTTAAAACAGACACAGATACGCAGTATTTT. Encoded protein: CASSFKTDTDTQYF.

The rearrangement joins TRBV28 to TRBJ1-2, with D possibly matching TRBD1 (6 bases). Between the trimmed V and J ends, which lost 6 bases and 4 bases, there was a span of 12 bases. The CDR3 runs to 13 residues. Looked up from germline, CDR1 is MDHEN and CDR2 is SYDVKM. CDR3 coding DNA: TGTGCCAGCAGCAGGGGATGGGGCTATGGCTACACCTTC. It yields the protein CASSRGWGYGYTF.

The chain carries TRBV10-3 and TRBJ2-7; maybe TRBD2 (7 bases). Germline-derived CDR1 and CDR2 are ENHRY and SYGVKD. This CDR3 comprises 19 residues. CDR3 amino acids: CPIRGMGGGGPRGAYEQYF. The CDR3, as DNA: TGTCCAATCCGGGGCATGGGGGGGGGCGGGCCACGGGGGGCCTACGAGCAGTACTTC.

CDR3 residues: CSVPGSTEAFF. CDR3 sequence (DNA): TGCAGCGTCCCCGGGTCGACTGAAGCTTTCTTT. J is TRBJ1-1 and V is TRBV29-1; D is unclear. Trimming removed 6 bases at V and 5 bases at J, with 10 bases between. In germline, CDR1 is SQVTM, CDR2 ANQGSEA. The length of the CDR3 is 11 residues.

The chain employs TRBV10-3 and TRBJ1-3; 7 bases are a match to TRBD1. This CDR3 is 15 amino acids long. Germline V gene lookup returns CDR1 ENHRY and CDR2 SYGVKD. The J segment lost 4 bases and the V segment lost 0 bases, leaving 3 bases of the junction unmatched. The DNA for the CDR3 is TGTGCCATCAGTGAGTCCGGGACAGACGGAAACACCATATATTTT. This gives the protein CAISESGTDGNTIYF.

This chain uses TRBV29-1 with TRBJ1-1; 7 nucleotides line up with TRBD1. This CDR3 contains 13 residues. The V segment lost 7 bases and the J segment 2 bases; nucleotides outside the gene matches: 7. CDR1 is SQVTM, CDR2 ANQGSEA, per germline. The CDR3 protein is CSGSDRVNTEAFF. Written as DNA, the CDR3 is TGCAGCGGCTCAGACAGGGTAAACACTGAAGCTTTCTTT.

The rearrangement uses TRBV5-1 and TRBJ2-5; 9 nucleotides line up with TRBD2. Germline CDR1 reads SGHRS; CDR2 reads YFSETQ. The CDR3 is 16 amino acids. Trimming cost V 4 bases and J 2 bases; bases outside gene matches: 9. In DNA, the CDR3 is TGCGCCAGCAGCCCAGGGGGGACTAGCTTTCAAGAGACCCAGTACTTC. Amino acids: CASSPGGTSFQETQYF.